This paragraph covers one T cell receptor (beta chain) sequence. Its antigen is not identified. These data come from a study of T cell responses to AZD1222 COVID-19 vaccine. TCRdb's table, derived via immunoSEQ multiplex PCR, lists solely in-frame clones and lacks some. The sample lists about 120,000 clones; 85% to 90% were seen once. Study conclusions and caveats: Elevations in Spike-specific TCR breadth and depth followed administration of two AZD1222 doses.

This CDR3 has 11 amino acids. Germline loops: CDR1 MNHEY, CDR2 SVGAGI. V was cut by 2 bases and J by 9 bases, with 7 bases left in between. This sequence joins TRBV6-5 and TRBJ1-2, with D uncertain. The TCR sequence derives from an adult in good health. The specimen was peripheral blood, collected on day 0 of AZD1222 vaccination. The CDR3, as DNA: TGTGCCAGCAGTTACAAGGGAAGCTACACCTTC. Its protein product is CASSYKGSYTF.